Listed here are 4 T cell receptor beta chains from one sample, sequenced in a study of glioma-infiltrating T cells (dated by TCRdb to the mid-2010s). Sequencing relied on an Illumina MiSeq. TCR alpha and beta CDR3 regions were amplified with the iRepertoire nested amplicon-rescue multiplex PCR (arm-PCR) platform from RNA. TCRdb reanalyzed the raw reads on its own, using fastp at Q25 for trimming and MiXCR for clone calling, and kept in-frame beta chains. Duplicate CDR3 protein sequences are folded into a single record with the most common DNA and genes. The sample contains approximately 100,000 distinct CDR3 sequences, around 28% of them found a single time. The ten largest clones represent 44% of the sample. Sequences were obtained from glioma tissue, nonneoplastic brain tissue, or PBMCs (not recorded which). These receptors were taken from a human donor with low-grade glioma or glioblastoma, undergoing nonglioma brain surgery, or in good health (not recorded which).

This clonotype was seen ten or more times. The CDR3 nucleotides are TGTGCCAGCAGCCTCCGGGACTCTCGTGGTGAGCAGTTCTTC. Translation gives CASSLRDSRGEQFF. The chain links TRBV7-3 to TRBJ2-1; D is perhaps TRBD2 (6 bases). The germline V gene encodes CDR1 SGHTA and CDR2 FQGTGA. The CDR3 consists of 14 residues. The ends were cut back, 5 bases at V and 9 bases at J, with 17 bases in the middle.

V usage is TRBV6-5 and J usage is TRBJ1-2, with TRBD1 identical over 8 bases. The V gene's germline CDR1 is MNHEY and CDR2 SVGAGI. V lost 6 bases to trimming and J lost 5 bases; unmatched junction nucleotides: 8. The CDR3 extends over 14 amino acids. The CDR3 protein is CASSLPGQVYGYTF. The DNA for the CDR3 is TGTGCCAGCAGCCTTCCGGGACAGGTTTATGGCTACACCTTC.

For this clonotype: This may be a read error: a much more frequent sequence differs by one nucleotide. The chain employs TRBV2 and TRBJ1-1; 7 bases fit TRBD1. Germline CDR1 is SNHLY and CDR2 is FYNNEI. The CDR3 sequence is 13 residues long. Unmatched junction bases numbered 12, after V lost 6 bases and J lost 11 bases. CDR3 region: CASSPKGAGRAFF. The CDR3 DNA follows: TGTGCCAGCAGCCCCAAGGGGGCAGGGAGGGCTTTCTTT.

The sample holds many counts of this clonotype. The chain joins TRBV20-1 to TRBJ2-7, with D tentatively TRBD2 (5 bases). Germline assignment: CDR1 DFQATT and CDR2 SNEGSKA (reference sequence). The CDR3 consists of 15 residues. Between the trimmed V and J ends, which lost 2 bases and 5 bases, there was a span of 19 bases. Here the CDR3 reads CSARRAGLEVDEQYF. For the CDR3, the DNA is TGCAGTGCTAGACGGGCAGGCTTGGAGGTCGACGAGCAGTACTTC.